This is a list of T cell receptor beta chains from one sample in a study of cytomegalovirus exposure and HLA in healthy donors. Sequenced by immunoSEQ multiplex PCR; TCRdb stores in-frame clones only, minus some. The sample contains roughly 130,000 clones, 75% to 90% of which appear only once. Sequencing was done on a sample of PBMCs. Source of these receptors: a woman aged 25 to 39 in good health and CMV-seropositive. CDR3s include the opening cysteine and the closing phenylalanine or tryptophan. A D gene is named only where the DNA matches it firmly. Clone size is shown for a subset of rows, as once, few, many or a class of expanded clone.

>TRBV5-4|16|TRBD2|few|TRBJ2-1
CASSLDTGGPKNEQFF
TGTGCCAGCAGCTTGGATACGGGAGGGCCGAAGAATGAGCAGTTCTTC
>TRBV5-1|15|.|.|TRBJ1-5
CASSLDPTGNQPQHF
TGCGCCAGCAGCTTGGACCCGACAGGCAATCAGCCCCAGCATTTT
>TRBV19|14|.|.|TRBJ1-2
CASSIGRASYGYTF
TGTGCCAGTAGTATCGGGCGGGCAAGCTATGGCTACACCTTC
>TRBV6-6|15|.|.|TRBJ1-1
CASSLGQGENTEAFF
TGTGCCAGCAGTTTAGGGCAGGGCGAGAACACTGAAGCTTTCTTT
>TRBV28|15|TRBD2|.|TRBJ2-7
CASRTSGGTGYEQYF
TGTGCCAGCCGAACTAGCGGGGGGACTGGCTACGAGCAGTACTTC
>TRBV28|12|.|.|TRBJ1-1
CASRRQNTEAFF
TGTGCCAGCCGGCGACAGAACACTGAAGCTTTCTTT
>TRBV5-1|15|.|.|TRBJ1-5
CASSLGEGLFQPQHF
TGCGCCAGCAGCTTGGGTGAGGGCTTATTTCAGCCCCAGCATTTT
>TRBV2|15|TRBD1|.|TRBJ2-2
CASSGGTGALGELFF
TGTGCCAGCAGTGGGGGGACAGGGGCTCTCGGGGAGCTGTTTTTT
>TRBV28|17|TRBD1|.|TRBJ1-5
CASSPAGRQGAGQPQHF
TGTGCCAGCAGTCCTGCCGGCCGGCAGGGGGCAGGTCAGCCCCAGCATTTT
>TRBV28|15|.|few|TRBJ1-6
CASSLGGGWNSPLHF
TGTGCCAGCAGTTTGGGGGGAGGGTGGAATTCACCCCTCCACTTT
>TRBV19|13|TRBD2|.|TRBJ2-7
CATASREGYEQYF
TGTGCCACGGCTAGCAGGGAGGGCTACGAGCAGTACTTC